These 29 T cell receptor beta chains were all obtained from the same sample, sequenced in a study of PD-1 blockade in mismatch repair-deficient tumors. TCRdb keeps only in-frame clones here, not all; method: immunoSEQ multiplex PCR. The table includes some 130,000 clones, roughly 90% detected once. Sequences were derived from peripheral blood, sampled approximately 71 weeks after starting pembrolizumab. These receptors were collected from an adult with mismatch repair-deficient cancer.

V gene TRBV5-1 combines with J gene TRBJ2-3; 7 bases align to TRBD1. CDR3 length: 16 residues. Germline trimming cut 4 bases from V and 0 bases from J; bases unmatched to any gene: 8. CDR1 is SGHRS, CDR2 YFSETQ, per germline. CDR3 DNA sequence: TGCGCCAGCAGCGCACGGGACAGAAAGAGCACAGATACGCAGTATTTT. Translating gives CASSARDRKSTDTQYF.

Only one count was recorded for this clone. The chain joins TRBV10-3 to TRBJ2-7; D unclear. Germline V CDR1 and CDR2: ENHRY, SYGVKD. Trimming cost V 5 bases and J 3 bases, with 8 bases left between them. This CDR3 is built from 12 residues. The CDR3 reads CAISNNFYEQYF. CDR3 nucleotide sequence: TGTGCCATCAGTAACAACTTCTACGAGCAGTACTTC.

J is TRBJ2-3 and V is TRBV19; the D is unclear. CDR3 size: 16 residues. Deletions cut 6 bases from V and 0 bases from J, with 16 bases between. In germline, CDR1 is LNHDA, CDR2 SQIVND (reference sequence). The CDR3 bases are TGTGCCAGTAGCAAAGGTCGGGCGGTTAGCACAGATACGCAGTATTTT. Translation: CASSKGRAVSTDTQYF.

This clone was counted a single time. The chain carries TRBV28 and TRBJ1-4; 9 positions agree with TRBD1. Per the germline V gene, CDR1 is MDHEN and CDR2 is SYDVKM. Trimming at V came to 1 base and at J to 8 bases, leaving 11 bases not matched to a gene. This CDR3 contains 17 residues. The CDR3 DNA follows: TGTGCCAGCAGTTTATACAGTTTAGGGGACAGGGTGGAAAAACTGTTTTTT. This gives the protein CASSLYSLGDRVEKLFF.

This clone was detected only once. This rearrangement joins TRBV4-3 to TRBJ2-7, with D perhaps matching TRBD1 (7 bases). Trimming removed 4 bases at V and 2 bases at J, with 15 bases between. CDR1 and CDR2 from the germline V gene are LGHNA and YSLEER. This CDR3 spans 15 amino acids. Here the CDR3 reads CASSPGGTGAYEQYF. The CDR3 nucleotides read TGCGCCAGCAGCCCAGGGGGGACGGGGGCCTACGAGCAGTACTTC.

The chain couples TRBV19 to TRBJ2-7; 8 bases map to TRBD2. CDR3 size: 14 residues. V shed 5 bases, J shed 1 base, and the junction held 4 bases outside the gene matches. Per germline, CDR1 LNHDA and CDR2 SQIVND (reference sequence). The CDR3 DNA sequence: TGTGCCAGTAGTTCCACTAGCGGATCCTACGAGCAGTACTTC. Translation gives CASSSTSGSYEQYF.

The chain links TRBV28 to TRBJ2-3, with D perhaps matching TRBD2 (5 bases). Germline CDR1 and CDR2: MDHEN and SYDVKM. Trimming left V 3 bases short and J 5 bases short, with 18 bases between. CDR3 size: 16 residues. The CDR3 DNA follows: TGTGCCAGCAGTTTTTTCACGGGGTCTCGAGGAGATACGCAGTATTTT. Its protein is CASSFFTGSRGDTQYF.

This rearrangement joins TRBV28 to TRBJ1-1; D not resolved. Germline assignment: CDR1 MDHEN and CDR2 SYDVKM. The CDR3 is 16 amino acids. V was cut by 1 base and J by 0 bases, with 12 bases left in between. CDR3 nucleotide sequence: TGTGCCAGCAGTTTATACGGGGTAAGGGTGAACACTGAAGCTTTCTTT. Its protein is CASSLYGVRVNTEAFF.

The CDR3 reads CAISKRESGSYEQYF. CDR3 bases: TGTGCCATCAGCAAAAGAGAAAGCGGTTCCTACGAGCAGTACTTC. This rearrangement joins TRBV10-3 to TRBJ2-7; tentative D call: TRBD2 (5 bases). The CDR3 has 15 residues. Germline V gene sequence: CDR1 ENHRY, CDR2 SYGVKD. V lost 6 bases, J lost 1 base, and 16 bases lay in between.

The chain employs TRBV4-2 and TRBJ2-7; 13 nucleotides agree with TRBD2. Trimming removed 0 bases from V and 5 bases from J; junction bases left unmatched: 13. CDR1 and CDR2 from the germline V gene are LGHNA and YNFKEQ. There are 19 residues in the CDR3. The CDR3 DNA sequence: TGTGCCAGCAGCCAAGATGTACTAGCGGGAGGGCCAATTACCGACGAGCAGTACTTC. Protein: CASSQDVLAGGPITDEQYF.

The gene calls are TRBV5-1 and TRBJ2-7; 13 bases line up with TRBD2. Trimming removed 3 bases from V and 3 bases from J; junction bases left unmatched: 9. The CDR3 sequence is 17 residues long. Germline V gene lookup returns CDR1 SGHRS and CDR2 YFSETQ. The CDR3 region has the DNA TGCGCCAGCAGCTCCTCTTTTGGACTAGCGGGAGTCTACGAGCAGTACTTC. It encodes CASSSSFGLAGVYEQYF. Full variable domain (missing parts from reference TRBV5-1 and TRBJ2-7): KAGVTQTPRYLIKTRGQQVTLSCSPISGHRSVSWYQQTPGQGLQFLFEYFSETQRNKGNFPGRFSGRQFSNSRSEMNVSTLELGDSALYLCASSSSFGLAGVYEQYFGPGTRLTVT.

The gene calls are TRBV7-9 and TRBJ2-5, with D tentatively TRBD1 (6 bases). The V and J ends lost 6 bases and 1 base respectively, with 15 bases between them. Germline V gene lookup returns CDR1 SEHNR and CDR2 FQNEAQ (reference sequence). There are 15 residues in the CDR3. For the CDR3, the DNA is TGTGCCAGCAGTCCTCTTAGCAGGGGCCAAGAGACCCAGTACTTC. Protein product: CASSPLSRGQETQYF.

The genes are TRBV28 and TRBJ2-3, with D perhaps assigned TRBD1 or TRBD2 (5 bases each). The V end was cut by 1 base, the J end by 0 bases, with 14 bases between. The CDR3 extends over 17 amino acids. The germline V gene has CDR1 MDHEN and CDR2 SYDVKM. The CDR3, as DNA: TGTGCCAGCAGTTTATCGTCCCTCGGGGCTAGCACAGATACGCAGTATTTT. Translated: CASSLSSLGASTDTQYF. Filled out from reference TRBV28 and TRBJ2-3, the complete variable domain reads DVKVTQSSRYLVKRTGEKVFLECVQDMDHENMFWYRQDPGLGLRLIYFSYDVKMKEKGDIPEGYSVSREKKERFSLILESASTNQTSMYLCASSLSSLGASTDTQYFGPGTRLTVL.

CDR3: CASTIFGPNQPQHF. CDR3 coding DNA: TGTGCCAGCACTATCTTCGGACCCAATCAGCCCCAGCATTTT. The rearrangement links TRBV2 to TRBJ1-5; D is uncertain. Germline CDR1 SNHLY, CDR2 FYNNEI. The CDR3 length is 14 residues. V was trimmed by 7 bases and J by 3 bases, leaving 13 bases between them. Drawing the rest from reference TRBV2 and TRBJ1-5, the complete variable domain is EPEVTQTPSHQVTQMGQEVILRCVPISNHLYFYWYRQILGQKVEFLVSFYNNEISEKSEIFDDQFSVERPDGSNFTLKIRSTKLEDSAMYFCASTIFGPNQPQHFGDGTRLSIL.

The DNA of the CDR3 is TGTGCCAGCAGCATCCTCCGGGACAGGGTTGAGACCCAGTACTTC. This translates into CASSILRDRVETQYF. The V gene is TRBV6-5, the J gene TRBJ2-5, with 9 bases matching TRBD1. The CDR3 covers 15 residues. Germline CDR1 and CDR2: MNHEY and SVGAGI. Unmatched junction bases numbered 10, after V lost 6 bases and J lost 5 bases.

Note on this clone: The sample holds other DNA sequences that translate to the same CDR3. The rearrangement joins TRBV27 to TRBJ1-1; no clear D. Germline CDR1 is MNHEY and CDR2 is SMNVEV (reference sequence). The CDR3 runs 14 residues. V dropped 3 bases and J dropped 1 base, with 9 bases sitting between them. CDR3 protein: CASSLFGGNTEAFF. The DNA of the CDR3 is TGTGCCAGCAGTTTGTTCGGCGGGAACACTGAAGCTTTCTTT.

There are a few counts of this clone. This specimen includes other DNA sequences encoding the same CDR3. CDR3 protein: CASSDSGTSGTDTQYF. The CDR3 coding sequence is TGTGCCAGCAGTGACTCCGGGACTAGCGGGACAGATACGCAGTATTTT. This chain connects TRBV6-4 to TRBJ2-3, with 12 bases aligning to TRBD2. V dropped 0 bases and J dropped 3; count of bases not matched to a gene: 1. This CDR3 contains 16 residues. The V gene's germline CDR1 is MRHNA and CDR2 SNTAGT.

The chain joins TRBV6-5 to TRBJ2-7, with unresolved D. Germline V lookup: CDR1 MNHEY, CDR2 SVGAGI. The V and J ends lost 2 bases and 3 bases respectively, with 8 bases between them. CDR3 length: 13 amino acids. The CDR3 nucleotides read TGTGCCAGCAGTTACGGTAGAGTCTACGAGCAGTACTTC. Amino acid sequence: CASSYGRVYEQYF.

The J gene is TRBJ2-3, the V gene TRBV5-6, with 8 bases matching TRBD1. V shed 4 bases and J 6 bases; nucleotides not matched to a gene: 4. Germline V lookup: CDR1 SGHDT, CDR2 YYEEEE. This CDR3 is built from 13 residues. The CDR3 DNA reads as TGTGCCAGCAGCGTGGGACAGGTGGATACGCAGTATTTT. Its translation is CASSVGQVDTQYF.

This sequence joins TRBV13 and TRBJ2-5; possibly TRBD1 for D (6 bases). Trimming removed 4 bases from V and 1 base from J, with 7 bases in between. Germline assignment: CDR1 PRHDT and CDR2 FYEKMQ (reference sequence). The CDR3 runs to 13 residues. The CDR3 coding sequence is TGTGCCAGCAGCTGGGACACCCAAGAGACCCAGTACTTC. As protein: CASSWDTQETQYF.

This chain connects TRBV5-1 to TRBJ2-5; D may be TRBD1 (7 bases). V lost 0 bases and J 1 base, leaving 25 bases between the germline ends. This CDR3 spans 20 amino acids. Germline V lookup: CDR1 SGHRS, CDR2 YFSETQ. CDR3 nucleotides: TGCGCCAGCAGCTTGGACAAATTTATTAGACAGGGAGGTAGCCAAGAGACCCAGTACTTC. Protein: CASSLDKFIRQGGSQETQYF. Variable domain in full (rest from reference TRBV5-1 and TRBJ2-5): KAGVTQTPRYLIKTRGQQVTLSCSPISGHRSVSWYQQTPGQGLQFLFEYFSETQRNKGNFPGRFSGRQFSNSRSEMNVSTLELGDSALYLCASSLDKFIRQGGSQETQYFGPGTRLLVL.

The chain uses TRBV5-6 and TRBJ1-5; tentative D call: TRBD1 (5 bases). Trimming removed 1 base at V and 4 bases at J, with 6 bases between. Germline V gene lookup returns CDR1 SGHDT and CDR2 YYEEEE. CDR3 length: 13 amino acids. The CDR3 reads CASSLWGNQPQHF. CDR3 nucleotide sequence: TGTGCCAGCAGCTTGTGGGGGAATCAGCCCCAGCATTTT.

The genes are TRBV28 and TRBJ2-5; TRBD1 matches 8 bases. This CDR3 region has 16 residues. In germline, CDR1 is MDHEN, CDR2 SYDVKM. After removal of 7 bases from V and 1 base from J, the junction contained 11 bases not matched to a gene. The CDR3 spells CASNSPDRAVQETQYF. In DNA form, the CDR3 reads TGTGCCAGCAACTCTCCGGACAGGGCCGTCCAAGAGACCCAGTACTTC.

This clone was picked up one time. The chain has TRBV4-1 and TRBJ1-2, with TRBD1 matching over 10 bases. Germline V gives CDR1 MGHRA, CDR2 YSYEKL. The V and J ends lost 2 bases and 4 bases, in that order; junction bases with no gene match: 10. The CDR3 spans 17 residues. The CDR3 region has the DNA TGCGCCAGCAGCCAACCCGGGACAGGGGCTGTTTCCTATGGCTACACCTTC. Amino acid sequence: CASSQPGTGAVSYGYTF.

Regarding this clone: Being one base from a much bigger clone, this may be a read error. The V call is TRBV7-7, the J call TRBJ2-5; D is perhaps TRBD2 (6 bases). The CDR3 contains 12 residues. CDR1 is SSHAT and CDR2 is FNYEAQ in the germline V gene (reference sequence). The chain's CDR3 is CVGGGTGRTQYF. The DNA for the CDR3 is TGTGTGGGTGGGGGGACGGGCCGGACCCAGTACTTC.

V usage is TRBV7-6 and J usage is TRBJ2-2; 7 bases are a match to TRBD1. The V gene end was trimmed by 4 bases and the J gene end by 8 bases; junction bases not matched to a gene: 16. In germline, CDR1 is SGHVS, CDR2 FNYEAQ. The CDR3 is 17 residues long. The CDR3 DNA reads TGTGCCAGCAGCTCTCTTTGGGACAGTAATATTATAGGGGAGCTGTTTTTT. It encodes CASSSLWDSNIIGELFF. The whole variable domain, filled in from reference TRBV7-6 and TRBJ2-2, reads GAGVSQSPRYKVTKRGQDVALRCDPISGHVSLYWYRQALGQGPEFLTYFNYEAQQDKSGLPNDRFSAERPEGSISTLTIQRTEQRDSAMYRCASSSLWDSNIIGELFFGEGSRLTVL.

The genes are TRBV29-1 and TRBJ2-3; 8 bases are a match to TRBD1. The CDR3 has 13 residues. The junction had 7 bases not matched to a gene; V was cut back by 7 bases and J by 4 bases. The V gene's germline CDR1 is SQVTM and CDR2 ANQGSEA. For the CDR3, the DNA is TGCAGCGCCGGACAGGGAGTGGCAGATACGCAGTATTTT. This codes for CSAGQGVADTQYF.

This clone was observed a few times. The rearrangement uses TRBV30 and TRBJ1-2, with a weak D call TRBD1 (6 bases). The germline CDR1 and CDR2 sequences are GTSNPN and SVGIG (reference sequence). The CDR3 runs 12 residues. Trimming cost V 2 bases and J 5 bases, with 9 bases left between them. The CDR3 spells CAWSPQGYGYTF. The CDR3 bases are TGTGCCTGGAGTCCACAGGGTTATGGCTACACCTTC.

The chain is built from TRBV27 and TRBJ2-6, with D possibly being TRBD1 (5 bases). V was pared by 6 bases and J by 4 bases, with 19 bases between. The germline V gene encodes CDR1 MNHEY and CDR2 SMNVEV (reference sequence). The CDR3 spans 17 residues. The CDR3 region has the DNA TGTGCCAGCAGCCCTATACCTCAGGGCTACGGGGCCAACGTCCTGACTTTC. It is translated as CASSPIPQGYGANVLTF.